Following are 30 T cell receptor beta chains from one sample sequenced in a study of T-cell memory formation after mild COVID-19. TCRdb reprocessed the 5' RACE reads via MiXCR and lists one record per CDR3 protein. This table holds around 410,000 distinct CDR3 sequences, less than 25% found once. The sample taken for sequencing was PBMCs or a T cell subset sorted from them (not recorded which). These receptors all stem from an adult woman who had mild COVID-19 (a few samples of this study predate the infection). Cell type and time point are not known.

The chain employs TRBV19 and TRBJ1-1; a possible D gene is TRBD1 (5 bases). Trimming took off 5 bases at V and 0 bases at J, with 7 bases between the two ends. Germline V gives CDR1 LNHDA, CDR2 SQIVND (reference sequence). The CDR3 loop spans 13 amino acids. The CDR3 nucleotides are TGTGCCAGTAGTCAGGGCATGAACACTGAAGCTTTCTTT. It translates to CASSQGMNTEAFF.

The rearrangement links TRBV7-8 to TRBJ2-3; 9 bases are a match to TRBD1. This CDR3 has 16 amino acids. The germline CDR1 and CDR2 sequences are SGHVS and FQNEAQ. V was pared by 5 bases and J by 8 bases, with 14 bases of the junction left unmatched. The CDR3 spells CASSVSTGGEISTQYF. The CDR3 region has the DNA TGTGCCAGCAGCGTCTCAACAGGGGGCGAAATTAGTACGCAGTATTTT.

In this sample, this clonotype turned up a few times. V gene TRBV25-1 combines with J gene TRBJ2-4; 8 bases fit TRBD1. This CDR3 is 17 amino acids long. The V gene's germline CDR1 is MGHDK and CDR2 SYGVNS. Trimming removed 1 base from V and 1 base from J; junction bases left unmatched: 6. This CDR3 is CASSELGQAKAKNIQYF. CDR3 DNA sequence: TGTGCCAGCAGTGAATTGGGACAGGCGAAGGCCAAAAACATTCAGTACTTC. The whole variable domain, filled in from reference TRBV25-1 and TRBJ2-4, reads EADIYQTPRYLVIGTGKKITLECSQTMGHDKMYWYQQDPGMELHLIHYSYGVNSTEKGDLSSESTVSRIRTEHFPLTLESARPSHTSQYLCASSELGQAKAKNIQYFGAGTRLSVL.

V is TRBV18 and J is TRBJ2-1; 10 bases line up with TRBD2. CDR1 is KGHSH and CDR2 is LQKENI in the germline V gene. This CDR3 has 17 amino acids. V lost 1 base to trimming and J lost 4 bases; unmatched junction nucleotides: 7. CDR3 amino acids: CASSPLGTSGVYNEQFF. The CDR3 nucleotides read TGTGCCAGCTCACCACTTGGAACTAGCGGGGTATACAATGAGCAGTTCTTC.

The CDR3 DNA sequence: TGTGCCAGCAGCTTGGGATCGAGGGAGCAGTACTTC. This gives the protein CASSLGSREQYF. This chain uses TRBV5-4 with TRBJ2-7; no clear D gene. The germline V gene has CDR1 SGHNT and CDR2 YYREEE (reference sequence). V gave up 0 bases and J gave up 7 bases, with 8 bases separating them. The CDR3 has 12 amino acids.

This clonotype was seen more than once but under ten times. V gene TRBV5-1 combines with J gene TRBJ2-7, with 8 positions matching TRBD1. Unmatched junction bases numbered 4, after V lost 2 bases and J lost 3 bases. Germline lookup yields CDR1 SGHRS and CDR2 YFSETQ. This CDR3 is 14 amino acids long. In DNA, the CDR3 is TGCGCCAGCAGCTTCCCGGGACAGGACTACGAGCAGTACTTC. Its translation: CASSFPGQDYEQYF.

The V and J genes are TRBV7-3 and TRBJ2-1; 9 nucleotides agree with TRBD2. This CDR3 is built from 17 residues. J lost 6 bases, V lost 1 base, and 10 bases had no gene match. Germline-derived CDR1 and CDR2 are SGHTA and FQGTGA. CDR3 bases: TGTGCCAGCAGCTTAAATAGCGGGAGTGCGGATCTCAATGAGCAGTTCTTC. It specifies CASSLNSGSADLNEQFF.

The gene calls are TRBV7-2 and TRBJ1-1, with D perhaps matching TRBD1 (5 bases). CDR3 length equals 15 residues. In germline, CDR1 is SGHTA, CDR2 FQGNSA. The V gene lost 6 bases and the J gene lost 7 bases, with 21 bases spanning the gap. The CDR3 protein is CASREERGRESEAFF. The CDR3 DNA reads TGTGCCAGCAGGGAGGAGAGGGGCCGGGAAAGTGAAGCTTTCTTT. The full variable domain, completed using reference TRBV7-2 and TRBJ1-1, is GAGVSQSPSNKVTEKGKDVELRCDPISGHTALYWYRQSLGQGLEFLIYFQGNSAPDKSGLPSDRFSAERTGGSVSTLTIQRTQQEDSAVYLCASREERGRESEAFFGQGTRLTVV.

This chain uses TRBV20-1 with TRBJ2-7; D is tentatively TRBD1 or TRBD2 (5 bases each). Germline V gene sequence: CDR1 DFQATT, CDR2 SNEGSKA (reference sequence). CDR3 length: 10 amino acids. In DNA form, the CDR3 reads TGCAGGGGACCTGGGGAGGAGCAGTACTTC. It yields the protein CRGPGEEQYF.

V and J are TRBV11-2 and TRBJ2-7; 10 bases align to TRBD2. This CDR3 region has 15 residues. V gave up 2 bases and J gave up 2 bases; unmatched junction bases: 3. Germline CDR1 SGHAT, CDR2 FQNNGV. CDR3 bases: TGTGCCAGCAGCTTAACGCTAGCGGGAGCCTACGAGCAGTACTTC. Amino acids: CASSLTLAGAYEQYF.

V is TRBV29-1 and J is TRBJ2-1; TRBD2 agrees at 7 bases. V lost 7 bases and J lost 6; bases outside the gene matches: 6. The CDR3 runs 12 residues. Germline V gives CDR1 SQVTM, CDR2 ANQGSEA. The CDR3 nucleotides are TGCAGCGCCTGGGACTACCTCAATGAGCAGTTCTTC. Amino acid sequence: CSAWDYLNEQFF.

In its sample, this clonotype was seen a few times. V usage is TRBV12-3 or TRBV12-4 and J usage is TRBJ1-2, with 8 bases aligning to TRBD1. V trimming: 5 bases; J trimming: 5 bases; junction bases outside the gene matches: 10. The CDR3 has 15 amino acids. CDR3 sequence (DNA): TGTGCCAGCAGTGACCCTGGACAGGGTTCATATGGCTACACCTTC. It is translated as CASSDPGQGSYGYTF.

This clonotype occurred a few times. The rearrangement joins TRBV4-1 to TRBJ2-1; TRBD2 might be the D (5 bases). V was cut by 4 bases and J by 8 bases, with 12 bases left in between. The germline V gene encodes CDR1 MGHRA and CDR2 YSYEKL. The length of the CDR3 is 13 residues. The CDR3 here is CASSPKGGYEQFF. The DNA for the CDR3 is TGCGCCAGCAGCCCGAAGGGCGGGTATGAGCAGTTCTTC.

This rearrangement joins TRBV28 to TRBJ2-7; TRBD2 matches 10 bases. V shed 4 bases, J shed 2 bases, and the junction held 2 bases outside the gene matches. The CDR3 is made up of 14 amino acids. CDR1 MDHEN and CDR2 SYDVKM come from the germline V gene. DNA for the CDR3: TGTGCCAGCAGTTCGACTAGCGGGCCCTACGAGCAGTACTTC. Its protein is CASSSTSGPYEQYF.

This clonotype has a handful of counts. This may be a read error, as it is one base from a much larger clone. CDR3 bases: TGTGCCAGCAGATTGGGACAGGGGAACACTGAAGCTTTCTTT. Its translation: CASRLGQGNTEAFF. The chain has TRBV7-9 and TRBJ1-1; 9 bases match TRBD1. This CDR3 region has 14 residues. Per germline, CDR1 SEHNR and CDR2 FQNEAQ (reference sequence). Trimming took 6 bases from V and 1 from J; bases not matched to a gene: 3. The variable domain in full, completed from reference TRBV7-9 and TRBJ1-1, reads DTGVSQNPRHKITKRGQNVTFRCDPISEHNRLYWYRQTLGQGPEFLTYFQNEAQLEKSRLLSDRFSAERPKGSFSTLEIQRTEQGDSAMYLCASRLGQGNTEAFFGQGTRLTVV.

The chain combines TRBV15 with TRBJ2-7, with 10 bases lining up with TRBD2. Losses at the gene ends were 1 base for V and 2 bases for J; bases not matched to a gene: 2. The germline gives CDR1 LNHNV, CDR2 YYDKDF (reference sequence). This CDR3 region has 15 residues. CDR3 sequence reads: CATSRVAGGTYEQYF. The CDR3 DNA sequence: TGTGCCACCAGCAGAGTAGCGGGAGGTACCTACGAGCAGTACTTC. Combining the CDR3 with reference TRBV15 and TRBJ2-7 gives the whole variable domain DAMVIQNPRYQVTQFGKPVTLSCSQTLNHNVMYWYQQKSSQAPKLLFHYYDKDFNNEADTPDNFQSRRPNTSFCFLDIRSPGLGDTAMYLCATSRVAGGTYEQYFGPGTRLTVT.

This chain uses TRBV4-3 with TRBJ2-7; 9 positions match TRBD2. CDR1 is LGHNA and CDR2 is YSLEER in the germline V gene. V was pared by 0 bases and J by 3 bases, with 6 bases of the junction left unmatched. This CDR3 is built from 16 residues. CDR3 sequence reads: CASSQDRGTSIYEQYF. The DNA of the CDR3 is TGCGCCAGCAGCCAAGATCGGGGGACTAGCATCTACGAGCAGTACTTC.

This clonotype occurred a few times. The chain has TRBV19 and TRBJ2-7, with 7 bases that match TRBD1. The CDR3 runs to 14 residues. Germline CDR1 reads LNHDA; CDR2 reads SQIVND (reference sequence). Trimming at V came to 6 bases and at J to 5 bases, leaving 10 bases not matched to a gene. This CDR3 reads CASRRGQERDEQYF. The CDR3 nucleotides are TGTGCCAGTAGACGAGGACAGGAGCGCGACGAGCAGTACTTC.

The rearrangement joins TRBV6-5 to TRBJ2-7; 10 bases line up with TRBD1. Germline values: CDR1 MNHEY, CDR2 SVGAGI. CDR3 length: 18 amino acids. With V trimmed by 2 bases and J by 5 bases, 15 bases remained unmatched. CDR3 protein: CASSYRDRGGPFSDEQYF. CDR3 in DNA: TGTGCCAGCAGTTACAGGGACAGGGGCGGACCGTTTTCCGACGAGCAGTACTTC.

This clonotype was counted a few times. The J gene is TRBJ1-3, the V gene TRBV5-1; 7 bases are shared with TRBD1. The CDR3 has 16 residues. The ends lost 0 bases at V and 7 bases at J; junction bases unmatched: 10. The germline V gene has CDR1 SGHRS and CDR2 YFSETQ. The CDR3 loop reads CASSLVTGATGNTIYF. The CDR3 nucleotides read TGCGCCAGCAGCTTGGTTACAGGGGCGACCGGGAACACCATATATTTT.

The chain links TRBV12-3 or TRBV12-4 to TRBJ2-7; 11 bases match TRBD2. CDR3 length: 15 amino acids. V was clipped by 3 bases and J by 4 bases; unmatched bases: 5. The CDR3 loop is CASSFTGTSGYEQYF. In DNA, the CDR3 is TGTGCCAGCAGTTTCACCGGGACTAGCGGATACGAGCAGTACTTC.

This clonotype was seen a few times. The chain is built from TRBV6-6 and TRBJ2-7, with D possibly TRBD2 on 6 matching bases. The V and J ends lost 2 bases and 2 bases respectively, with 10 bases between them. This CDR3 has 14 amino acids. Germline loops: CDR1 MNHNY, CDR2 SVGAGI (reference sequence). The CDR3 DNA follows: TGTGCCAGCAGTTACCGCGGGGCAGCCTACGAGCAGTACTTC. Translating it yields CASSYRGAAYEQYF.

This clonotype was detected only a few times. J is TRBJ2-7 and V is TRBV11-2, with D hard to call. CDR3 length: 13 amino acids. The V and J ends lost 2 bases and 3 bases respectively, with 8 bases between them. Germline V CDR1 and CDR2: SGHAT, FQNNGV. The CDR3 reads CASSLSSNYEQYF. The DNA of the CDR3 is TGTGCCAGCAGCTTAAGCTCCAACTACGAGCAGTACTTC. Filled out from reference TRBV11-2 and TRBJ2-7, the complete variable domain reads EAGVAQSPRYKIIEKRQSVAFWCNPISGHATLYWYQQILGQGPKLLIQFQNNGVVDDSQLPKDRFSAERLKGVDSTLKIQPAKLEDSAVYLCASSLSSNYEQYFGPGTRLTVT.

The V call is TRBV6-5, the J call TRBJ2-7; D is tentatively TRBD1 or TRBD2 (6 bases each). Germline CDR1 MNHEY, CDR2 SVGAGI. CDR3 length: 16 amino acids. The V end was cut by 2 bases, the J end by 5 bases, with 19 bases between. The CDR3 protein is CASSYRGAGWEHEQYF. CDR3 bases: TGTGCCAGCAGTTACAGGGGGGCAGGGTGGGAGCACGAGCAGTACTTC.

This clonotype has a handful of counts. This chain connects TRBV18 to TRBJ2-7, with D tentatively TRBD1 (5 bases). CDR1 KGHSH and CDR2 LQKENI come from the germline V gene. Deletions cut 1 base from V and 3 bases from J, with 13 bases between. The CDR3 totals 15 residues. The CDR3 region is CASSPRLGDGYEQYF. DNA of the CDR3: TGTGCCAGCTCACCACGCTTAGGGGATGGCTACGAGCAGTACTTC.

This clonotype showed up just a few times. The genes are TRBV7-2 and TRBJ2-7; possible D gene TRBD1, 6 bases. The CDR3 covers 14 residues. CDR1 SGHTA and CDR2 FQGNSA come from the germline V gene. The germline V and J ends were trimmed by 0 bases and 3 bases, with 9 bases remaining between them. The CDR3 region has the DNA TGTGCCAGCAGCTTAGCAGCGGACAGCTACGAGCAGTACTTC. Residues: CASSLAADSYEQYF.

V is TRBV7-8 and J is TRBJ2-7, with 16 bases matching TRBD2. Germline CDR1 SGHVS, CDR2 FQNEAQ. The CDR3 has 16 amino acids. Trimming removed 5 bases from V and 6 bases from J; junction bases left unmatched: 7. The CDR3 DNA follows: TGTGCCAGCAGCCCGGGACTAGCGGGAGGGCCGGTCGAGCAGTACTTC. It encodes CASSPGLAGGPVEQYF.

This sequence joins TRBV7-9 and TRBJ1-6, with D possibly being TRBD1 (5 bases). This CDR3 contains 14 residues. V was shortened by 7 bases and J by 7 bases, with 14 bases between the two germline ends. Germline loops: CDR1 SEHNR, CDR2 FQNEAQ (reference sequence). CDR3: CASTPLGPNSPLHF. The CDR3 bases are TGTGCCAGCACCCCCTTGGGGCCGAATTCACCCCTCCACTTT.

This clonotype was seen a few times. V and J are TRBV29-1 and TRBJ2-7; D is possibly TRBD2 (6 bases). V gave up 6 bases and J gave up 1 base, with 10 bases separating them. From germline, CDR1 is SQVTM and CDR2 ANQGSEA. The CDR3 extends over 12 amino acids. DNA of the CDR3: TGCAGCGTCATCGGGAGTTCCTACGAGCAGTACTTC. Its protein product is CSVIGSSYEQYF.

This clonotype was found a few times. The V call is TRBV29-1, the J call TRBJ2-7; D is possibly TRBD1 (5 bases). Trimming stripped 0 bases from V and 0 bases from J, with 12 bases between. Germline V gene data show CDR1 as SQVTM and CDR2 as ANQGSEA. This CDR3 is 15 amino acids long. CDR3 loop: CSVEENRPSSYEQYF. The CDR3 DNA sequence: TGCAGCGTTGAAGAAAACAGGCCAAGCTCCTACGAGCAGTACTTC.